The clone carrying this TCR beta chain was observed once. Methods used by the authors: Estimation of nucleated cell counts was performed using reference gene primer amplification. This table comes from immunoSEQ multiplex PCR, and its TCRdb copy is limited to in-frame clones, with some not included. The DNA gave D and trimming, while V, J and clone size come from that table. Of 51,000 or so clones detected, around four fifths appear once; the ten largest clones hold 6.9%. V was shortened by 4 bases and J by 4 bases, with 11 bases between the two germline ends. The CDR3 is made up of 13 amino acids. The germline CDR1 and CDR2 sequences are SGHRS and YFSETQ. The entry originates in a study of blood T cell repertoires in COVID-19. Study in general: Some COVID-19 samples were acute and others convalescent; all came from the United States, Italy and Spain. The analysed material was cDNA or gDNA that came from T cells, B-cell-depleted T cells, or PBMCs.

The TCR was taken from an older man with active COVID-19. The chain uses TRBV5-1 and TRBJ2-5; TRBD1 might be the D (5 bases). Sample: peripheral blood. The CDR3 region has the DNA TGCGCCAGCAGCAAGGGGATTGGAGAGACCCAGTACTTC. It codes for CASSKGIGETQYF.